The 12 T cell receptor beta chains below all came from one sample that was sequenced in a study of T cell responses to AZD1222 COVID-19 vaccine. The assay was immunoSEQ multiplex PCR, and TCRdb's table has in-frame clones only and misses some. Of 100,000 to 150,000 clones listed, approximately 94% were seen once; the top ten hold approximately 5%. This sample comprised peripheral blood, obtained 28 days after the second AZD1222 dose. Receptors were obtained from an adult who received the AZD1222 COVID-19 vaccine.

The chain uses TRBV4-1 and TRBJ1-1, with a tentative D call TRBD1 (6 bases). The CDR3 extends over 16 amino acids. Trimming stripped 4 bases from V and 4 bases from J, with 19 bases between. Germline CDR1 and CDR2: MGHRA and YSYEKL. CDR3 in DNA: TGCGCCAGCAGCCCCATTAGCCTTACAGGGCGCACTGAAGCTTTCTTT. This codes for CASSPISLTGRTEAFF.

The chain employs TRBV19 and TRBJ1-1; the D is unclear. V dropped 7 bases and J dropped 3 bases, with 6 bases sitting between them. Germline V CDR1 and CDR2: LNHDA, SQIVND (reference sequence). CDR3 length: 11 residues. The CDR3 loop is CASNQYTEAFF. The DNA of the CDR3 is TGTGCCAGTAATCAGTACACTGAAGCTTTCTTT.

The chain couples TRBV5-1 to TRBJ1-4; 7 bases agree with TRBD1. CDR1 and CDR2 (germline): SGHRS, YFSETQ. The CDR3 extends over 17 amino acids. With 2 bases clipped from V and 0 bases from J, the junction kept 7 bases outside the gene matches. Here the CDR3 DNA reads TGCGCCAGCAGCTTTAATGGACAGGACGCAACTAATGAAAAACTGTTTTTT. This translates into CASSFNGQDATNEKLFF.

The V call is TRBV9, the J call TRBJ1-3; TRBD1 matches 10 bases. The CDR3 length is 16 residues. V lost 3 bases and J lost 4; bases outside the gene matches: 7. Germline CDR1 reads SGDLS; CDR2 reads YYNGEE. The CDR3 is CASSAGGTGVGNTIYF. CDR3 bases: TGTGCCAGCAGCGCAGGGGGGACAGGGGTCGGAAACACCATATATTTT.

The V call is TRBV4-1, the J call TRBJ1-6; TRBD1 aligns across 9 bases. The CDR3 consists of 17 residues. The V segment lost 0 bases and the J segment 7 bases; nucleotides outside the gene matches: 7. Germline V lookup: CDR1 MGHRA, CDR2 YSYEKL. In DNA, the CDR3 is TGCGCCAGCAGCCAAGATTTGGGGACAGGGCCGAATTCACCCCTCCACTTT. It specifies CASSQDLGTGPNSPLHF.

The J gene is TRBJ1-2, the V gene TRBV20-1; no clear D. Germline V CDR1 and CDR2: DFQATT, SNEGSKA (reference sequence). This CDR3 has 10 residues. V lost 7 bases to trimming and J lost 6 bases, with 9 bases between them. CDR3 residues: CSGWSNGYTF. In nucleotides, the CDR3 is TGCAGTGGCTGGAGCAATGGCTACACCTTC.

This clone was picked up one time. The V gene is TRBV9, the J gene TRBJ2-1; 10 bases are a match to TRBD2. This CDR3 contains 17 residues. Losses at the gene ends were 0 bases for V and 7 bases for J; bases not matched to a gene: 10. Germline V gives CDR1 SGDLS, CDR2 YYNGEE. The CDR3 sequence is CASSVGPSLAGFNEQFF. In nucleotides, the CDR3 is TGTGCCAGCAGCGTAGGGCCCTCACTAGCGGGATTTAATGAGCAGTTCTTC.

The chain is built from TRBV14 and TRBJ1-2; D gene unclear. Germline values: CDR1 SGHDN, CDR2 FVKESK. V was trimmed by 4 bases and J by 7 bases, leaving 13 bases between them. This CDR3 spans 13 amino acids. CDR3 nucleotide sequence: TGTGCCAGCAGCCCAGTTTTGTGGGCTGGCTACACCTTC. This gives the protein CASSPVLWAGYTF.

The chain employs TRBV6-6 and TRBJ1-5, with 8 bases aligning to TRBD1. CDR1 MNHNY and CDR2 SVGAGI come from the germline V gene (reference sequence). The junction had 19 bases not matched to a gene; V was cut back by 6 bases and J by 0 bases. The CDR3 sequence is 20 residues long. This CDR3 reads CASSTPKGAGGTYSNQPQHF. The CDR3 DNA is TGTGCCAGCAGCACCCCTAAGGGAGCAGGGGGCACCTATAGCAATCAGCCCCAGCATTTT.

This clone has only a few counts. The chain is built from TRBV19 and TRBJ2-5; TRBD1 agrees at 7 bases. The CDR3 loop spans 14 amino acids. Germline CDR1 and CDR2: LNHDA and SQIVND (reference sequence). Trimming cost V 6 bases and J 4 bases; bases outside gene matches: 8. CDR3 nucleotide sequence: TGTGCCAGTAGCGGACAGGTTCAAATAGAGACCCAGTACTTC. This translates into CASSGQVQIETQYF.

This sequence joins TRBV10-3 and TRBJ1-1; TRBD1 matches 8 bases. This CDR3 contains 14 residues. Germline V gene lookup returns CDR1 ENHRY and CDR2 SYGVKD. The J segment lost 1 base and the V segment lost 6 bases, leaving 4 bases of the junction unmatched. The CDR3 DNA reads as TGTGCCATCAGGGACAGGGCTGGGAACACTGAAGCTTTCTTT. Its protein product is CAIRDRAGNTEAFF.

The V and J genes are TRBV7-2 and TRBJ1-1, with a tentative D call TRBD1 (6 bases). Germline values: CDR1 SGHTA, CDR2 FQGNSA. V shed 5 bases and J shed 7 bases, with 17 bases lying between them. The CDR3 totals 14 residues. CDR3: CASSLTGSVGEAFF. DNA for the CDR3: TGTGCCAGCAGCCTCACAGGGAGTGTCGGTGAAGCTTTCTTT.